This record covers a single T cell receptor beta chain. This record belongs to a study of blood T cell repertoires in COVID-19. Looking at the study overall: The study drew acute and convalescent COVID-19 samples from the United States, Italy and Spain.

The authors' processing: It was from reference gene primer amplification that nucleated cell counts were estimated. Libraries were prepared by immunoSEQ multiplex PCR; TCRdb keeps only in-frame clonotypes and omits some of them. V, J and clone size derive from that table, while D and trimming were established from the DNA sequence. The table lists 200,000 to 250,000 clones, 86% of them singletons, with roughly 3.4% in the top ten. This CDR3 contains 15 residues. Germline assignment: CDR1 LNHDA and CDR2 SQIVND (reference sequence). Trimming left V 5 bases short and J 0 bases short, with 11 bases between.

This sequence was found in a woman between 40 and 50 years old with acute COVID-19. The chain combines TRBV19 with TRBJ1-5; the D gene is possibly TRBD1 (5 bases). Material for sequencing was PBMCs or T cells enriched from blood (not recorded which). CDR3 residues: CASSAVRVSNQPQHF. The DNA of the CDR3 is TGTGCCAGTAGTGCAGTCAGGGTTAGCAATCAGCCCCAGCATTTT.